A selection of T cell receptor beta chains follows, all from one sample in a study of cytomegalovirus exposure and HLA in healthy donors. Sequencing used immunoSEQ multiplex PCR; TCRdb keeps in-frame clones, though not all of them. The sample comprises around 230,000 clones, just under 80% of which are singletons, and less than 0.6% rests with the top ten. Sequencing used PBMCs. All receptors derive from a boy between 10 and 17 years old in good health and CMV-seronegative. Each CDR3 is given with its conserved first and last residue. A D gene is named only where the DNA matches it firmly. Some rows have no size entry. The others give once, few or many, or a class for an expanded clone.

>TRBV9|TRBD1|TRBJ2-3|.
CASVKGTGRDVGDTQYF
TGTGCCAGCGTTAAAGGGACAGGCAGGGATGTAGGAGATACGCAGTATTTT
>TRBV7-8|.|TRBJ1-1|.
CASSTQGNTEAFF
TGTGCCAGCAGCACCCAGGGGAACACTGAAGCTTTCTTT
>TRBV10-2|TRBD1|TRBJ1-5|.
CASSDRRGLSNQPQHF
TGCGCCAGCAGTGACCGCAGGGGGCTTAGCAATCAGCCCCAGCATTTT
>TRBV5-1|TRBD2|TRBJ2-7|.
CASSLVVAGQVGLVEQYF
TGCGCCAGCAGCTTGGTAGTAGCGGGGCAGGTCGGACTGGTGGAGCAGTACTTC
>TRBV29-1|.|TRBJ2-7|.
CSVVTGLEQYF
TGCAGCGTAGTCACAGGGCTCGAGCAGTACTTC
>TRBV11-3|TRBD1|TRBJ1-4|once
CASRQGLNEKLFF
TGTGCCAGTCGACAGGGGCTTAATGAAAAACTGTTTTTT
>TRBV29-1|.|TRBJ1-1|.
CSVRGNTEAFF
TGCAGCGTTCGCGGGAACACTGAAGCTTTCTTT
>TRBV29-1|.|TRBJ1-5|.
CSVGQGSQPQHF
TGCAGCGTTGGCCAGGGCTCACAGCCCCAGCATTTT
>TRBV27|.|TRBJ1-1|.
CASSYGGASTEAFF
TGTGCCAGCAGTTATGGTGGGGCGAGCACTGAAGCTTTCTTT
>TRBV27|.|TRBJ1-2|.
CASSLLGARGHGYTF
TGTGCCAGCAGTTTGCTGGGGGCGCGAGGCCATGGCTACACCTTC
>TRBV5-1|TRBD2|TRBJ2-3|.
CASSSNAGGDTQYF
TGCGCCAGCAGCTCCAACGCGGGAGGAGATACGCAGTATTTT
>TRBV7-9|.|TRBJ2-7|.
CASSQGGHQSSYEQYF
TGTGCCAGCAGCCAAGGGGGACATCAGAGCTCCTACGAGCAGTACTTC
>TRBV7-8|.|TRBJ1-1|.
CASSFAAIESEAFF
TGTGCCAGCAGCTTCGCCGCGATCGAGTCTGAAGCTTTCTTT
>TRBV6-5|.|TRBJ2-7|.
CASRTDAPVKQYF
TGTGCCAGCAGGACAGACGCCCCGGTCAAGCAGTACTTC
>TRBV4-1|.|TRBJ2-2|.
CASSTTAGGGELFF
TGCGCCAGCAGTACAACTGCCGGCGGCGGGGAGCTGTTTTTT
>TRBV27|.|TRBJ2-4|.
CASSLSRAPPTAKNIQYF
TGTGCCAGCAGTTTGAGCAGGGCCCCCCCAACAGCCAAAAACATTCAGTACTTC
>TRBV5-1|.|TRBJ1-4|.
CASTTHPGEGEKLFF
TGCGCCAGCACCACACATCCAGGGGAGGGCGAAAAACTGTTTTTT
>TRBV4-2|.|TRBJ2-1|few
CASSQETYNEQFF
TGTGCCAGCAGCCAAGAAACTTACAATGAGCAGTTCTTC
>TRBV11-2|TRBD2|TRBJ2-3|.
CASSSWTSGGPTDTQYF
TGTGCCAGCAGCTCGTGGACTAGCGGGGGCCCCACAGATACGCAGTATTTT
>TRBV2|TRBD2|TRBJ2-1|few
CASSGRTSGGAGKQFF
TGTGCCAGCAGTGGAAGGACTAGCGGGGGGGCAGGAAAGCAGTTCTTC
>TRBV7-8|.|TRBJ2-5|few
CASTLLWDKDQETQYF
TGTGCCAGCACCCTCCTTTGGGACAAAGACCAAGAGACCCAGTACTTC
>TRBV19|.|TRBJ1-1|.
CASSKTRTEAFF
TGTGCCAGTAGTAAAACGCGCACTGAAGCTTTCTTT
>TRBV9|TRBD2|TRBJ2-1|.
CASSTRLAGSYNEQFF
TGTGCCAGCAGCACCCGACTAGCGGGGTCCTACAATGAGCAGTTCTTC
>TRBV30|.|TRBJ2-1|.
CAWSPPELVEFF
TGTGCCTGGAGTCCGCCTGAGTTGGTGGAGTTCTTC
>TRBV9|.|TRBJ1-1|once
CASSVGQANTEAFF
TGTGCCAGCAGCGTAGGACAGGCCAACACTGAAGCTTTCTTT
>TRBV2|.|TRBJ2-2|.
CASNYGGAGTGELFF
TGTGCCAGCAACTATGGAGGGGCAGGCACCGGGGAGCTGTTTTTT
>TRBV4-1|TRBD2|TRBJ2-1|once
CASSPRLAGAGYNEQFF
TGCGCCAGCAGCCCCCGACTAGCGGGAGCGGGTTACAATGAGCAGTTCTTC
>TRBV5-6|.|TRBJ1-2|.
CASSLDSTYGYTF
TGTGCCAGCAGTCTGGACAGTACCTATGGCTACACCTTC